This TCR beta chain was recorded in a study of T cells after posttransplantation cyclophosphamide. Study results and caveats: TRB overlap between skin or GI tissue T cells and blood was limited. Later post-transplant blood repertoires were often dominated by donor CD8+ memory clones. After PTCy, TRB diversity resembled that of CNI/methotrexate controls.

Germline V gene sequence: CDR1 SGDLS, CDR2 YYNGEE. V was shortened by 4 bases and J by 12 bases, with 25 bases between the two germline ends. The CDR3 is made up of 15 amino acids. Some clones are missing from TCRdb's copy, which holds only in-frame ones; the method was immunoSEQ multiplex PCR. The sample has around 66,000 clones, about 93% seen once; the top ten hold roughly 2.9%. A word on this clone: The antigen remains undetermined.

This TCR came from a woman in her twenties or thirties in good health and a related stem cell transplant donor. Sequenced material: PBMCs. The chain links TRBV9 to TRBJ1-2; the D gene is possibly TRBD1 (5 bases). This CDR3 reads CASSPRLGRDVWDTF. CDR3 bases: TGTGCCAGCAGCCCCCGCCTGGGCAGGGACGTTTGGGACACCTTC.